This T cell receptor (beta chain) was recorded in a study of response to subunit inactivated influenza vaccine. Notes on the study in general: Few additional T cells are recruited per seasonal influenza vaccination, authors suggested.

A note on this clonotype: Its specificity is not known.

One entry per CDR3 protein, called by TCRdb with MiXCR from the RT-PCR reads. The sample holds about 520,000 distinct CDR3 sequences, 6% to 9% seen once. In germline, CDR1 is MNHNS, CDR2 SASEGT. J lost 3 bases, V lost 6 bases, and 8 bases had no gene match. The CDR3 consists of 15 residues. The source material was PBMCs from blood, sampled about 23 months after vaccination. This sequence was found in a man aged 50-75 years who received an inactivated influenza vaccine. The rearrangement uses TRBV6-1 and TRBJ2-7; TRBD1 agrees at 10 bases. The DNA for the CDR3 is TGTGCCAGCAGCCGGGACAGGGGAAAGAACTACGAGCAGTACTTC. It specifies CASSRDRGKNYEQYF.